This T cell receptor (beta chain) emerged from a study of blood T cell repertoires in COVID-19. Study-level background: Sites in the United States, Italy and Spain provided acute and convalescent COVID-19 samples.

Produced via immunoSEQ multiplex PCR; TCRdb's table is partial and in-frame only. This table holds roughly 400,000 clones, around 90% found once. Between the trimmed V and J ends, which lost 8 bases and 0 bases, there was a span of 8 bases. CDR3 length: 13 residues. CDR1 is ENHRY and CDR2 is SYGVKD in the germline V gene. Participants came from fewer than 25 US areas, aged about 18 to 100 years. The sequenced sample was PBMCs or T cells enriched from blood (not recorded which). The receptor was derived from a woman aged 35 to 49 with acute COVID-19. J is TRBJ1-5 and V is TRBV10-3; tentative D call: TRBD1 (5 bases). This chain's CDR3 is CAIGQDSNQPQHF. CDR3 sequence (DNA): TGTGCCATCGGACAAGATAGCAATCAGCCCCAGCATTTT.